A selection of T cell receptor beta chains follows, all from one sample in a study of T cells in Graves' hyperthyroidism and ophthalmopathy. From the multiplex PCR reads, TCRdb called clonotypes with MiXCR, one entry per CDR3 protein. The profile shows some 760,000 distinct CDR3 sequences, 12% to 15% of them singletons. The sample was blood. Source of these receptors: a young woman with Graves' hyperthyroidism. The CDR3 runs from the conserved cysteine through the conserved F or W. The D gene is left open where the match is weak. Size is stated for part of the rows, as once, few or many counts, or as a class when the clone is expanded.

d_gene,abundance,v_gene,len,j_gene,CDR3aa,CDR3nt
NA,NA,TRBV19,17,TRBJ1-4,CASSISWGAGRSEKLFF,TGTGCCAGTAGTATCTCATGGGGCGCCGGTCGGTCTGAAAAACTGTTTTTT
TRBD2,many,TRBV27,15,TRBJ2-1,CASSAPTSGRGEQFF,TGTGCCAGCAGTGCCCCCACTAGCGGGAGAGGAGAGCAGTTCTTC
TRBD1,many,TRBV2,14,TRBJ2-7,CASRPQGTGTEQYF,TGTGCCAGCAGGCCACAGGGGACGGGCACCGAGCAGTACTTC
TRBD2,NA,TRBV19,17,TRBJ2-5,CASSNSGLAGGGETQYF,TGTGCCAGTAGCAACTCTGGACTAGCGGGAGGAGGAGAGACCCAGTACTTC
TRBD2,many,TRBV12-5,15,TRBJ2-5,CASGPGLAGIETQYF,TGTGCTAGTGGTCCCGGACTAGCGGGAATAGAGACCCAGTACTTC
TRBD1,NA,TRBV28,15,TRBJ2-5,CASSWGTGKKETQYF,TGTGCCAGCAGTTGGGGGACAGGGAAGAAAGAGACCCAGTACTTC
TRBD2,many,TRBV20-1,11,TRBJ2-1,CSAPAGNEQFF,TGCAGTGCCCCAGCGGGAAATGAGCAGTTCTTC
NA,NA,TRBV2,12,TRBJ1-4,CASNQGNEKLFF,TGTGCCAGCAATCAGGGTAATGAAAAACTGTTTTTT
NA,many,TRBV4-1,14,TRBJ1-1,CASMSTRVNTEAFF,TGCGCCAGCATGAGTACCAGGGTGAACACTGAAGCTTTCTTT
NA,few,TRBV14,13,TRBJ2-1,CASSHSNYNEQFF,TGTGCCAGCAGCCATAGCAACTACAATGAGCAGTTCTTC
TRBD2,NA,TRBV18,19,TRBJ2-1,CASSPLSLGGASSYNEQFF,TGTGCCAGCTCACCACTCTCCCTCGGGGGGGCAAGCTCCTACAATGAGCAGTTCTTC
TRBD2,many,TRBV24-1,14,TRBJ2-1,CATSGLAGDNEQFF,TGTGCCACCAGTGGACTAGCGGGGGACAATGAGCAGTTCTTC
NA,few,TRBV28,13,TRBJ2-7,CAIAALRTYEQYF,TGTGCCATAGCGGCGCTCCGGACCTACGAGCAGTACTTC
NA,many,TRBV10-3,12,TRBJ2-7,CAISPGPYEQYF,TGTGCCATCAGCCCCGGGCCCTACGAGCAGTACTTC
NA,few,TRBV14,14,TRBJ2-7,CASSQEIDSYEQYF,TGTGCCAGCAGCCAAGAAATCGACTCCTACGAGCAGTACTTC
TRBD1,few,TRBV27,17,TRBJ1-1,CASSLYWETGDDTEAFF,TGTGCCAGCAGTTTGTATTGGGAAACAGGGGACGACACTGAAGCTTTCTTT
NA,few,TRBV7-9,13,TRBJ2-7,CASSLSARGEQYF,TGTGCCAGCAGCTTATCCGCCCGGGGCGAGCAGTACTTC
TRBD1,NA,TRBV6-2/TRBV6-3,15,TRBJ2-7,CASSQTGGRGDEQYF,TGTGCCAGCAGCCAAACAGGGGGCAGAGGTGACGAGCAGTACTTC
TRBD1,many,TRBV7-8,14,TRBJ2-3,CASSHLRGTDTQYF,TGTGCCAGCAGCCATCTCAGGGGGACAGATACGCAGTATTTT
TRBD2,NA,TRBV6-1,16,TRBJ2-7,CAASTAGNLVSYEQYF,TGTGCCGCCTCGACAGCGGGGAATCTAGTCTCCTACGAGCAGTACTTC
NA,many,TRBV6-1,15,TRBJ1-6,CASIEESSYNSPLHF,TGTGCCAGCATTGAGGAAAGCTCCTATAATTCACCCCTCCACTTT
NA,NA,TRBV15,15,TRBJ1-1,CATSRGEGGGTEAFF,TGTGCCACCAGCAGAGGGGAAGGGGGGGGCACTGAAGCTTTCTTT
NA,NA,TRBV19,13,TRBJ1-1,CASLTGGSTEAFF,TGTGCCAGCTTGACCGGTGGGAGCACTGAAGCTTTCTTT
NA,many,TRBV19,13,TRBJ2-1,CASSIFQGNEQFF,TGTGCCAGTAGTATTTTCCAGGGCAATGAGCAGTTCTTC
NA,many,TRBV12-3/TRBV12-4,14,TRBJ1-2,CASSFARWTYGYTF,TGTGCCAGCAGTTTTGCCCGGTGGACCTATGGCTACACCTTC
NA,NA,TRBV12-3/TRBV12-4,14,TRBJ2-1,CASRYSSSYNEQFF,TGTGCCAGCAGATATTCGAGCTCCTACAATGAGCAGTTCTTC
NA,many,TRBV15,15,TRBJ1-5,CATSSRRLYNQPQHF,TGTGCCACCAGCAGCCGGCGTCTGTACAATCAGCCCCAGCATTTT